The 32 T cell receptor beta chains reported below all come from one sample, sequenced in a study of cytomegalovirus exposure and HLA in healthy donors. PCR employed 60 Vbeta and 13 Jbeta primers. This table comes from immunoSEQ multiplex PCR, and its TCRdb copy is limited to in-frame clones, with some not included. The sample has a few hundred thousand clones, approximately 80% seen once. The specimen was PBMCs. Source of these receptors: a woman aged 45-65 years in good health and CMV-seropositive.

The chain carries TRBV7-8 and TRBJ2-3; a possible D gene is TRBD2 (6 bases). Trimming pared 2 bases from V and 2 bases from J, leaving 8 bases between. The CDR3 runs 14 residues. Germline loops: CDR1 SGHVS, CDR2 FQNEAQ. CDR3 DNA: TGTGCCAGCAGCTTACGCGGGGACACAGATACGCAGTATTTT. Translated, it gives CASSLRGDTDTQYF.

V is TRBV28 and J is TRBJ1-1; D gene ambiguous. Germline lookup yields CDR1 MDHEN and CDR2 SYDVKM. This CDR3 is built from 16 residues. V was trimmed by 3 bases and J by 0 bases, leaving 14 bases between them. The CDR3 region has the DNA TGTGCCAGCAGTTTGAATCGCAGACTCATGAACACTGAAGCTTTCTTT. Translating it yields CASSLNRRLMNTEAFF.

The chain is built from TRBV7-2 and TRBJ1-2, with 8 bases identical to TRBD1. From germline, CDR1 is SGHTA and CDR2 FQGNSA. With 5 bases clipped from V and 4 bases from J, the junction kept 9 bases outside the gene matches. The CDR3 sequence is 15 residues long. CDR3 amino acids: CASSPGTGSVYGYTF. Here the CDR3 DNA reads TGTGCCAGCAGCCCCGGGACAGGAAGTGTCTATGGCTACACCTTC.

This clone was observed once. The chain has TRBV5-5 and TRBJ1-2, with 7 bases identical to TRBD1. Germline V CDR1 and CDR2: SGHKS, YYEKEE (reference sequence). V shed 6 bases and J 5 bases; nucleotides not matched to a gene: 7. This CDR3 has 13 residues. The DNA for the CDR3 is TGTGCCAGCAACCGAGGGGGCAGTTATGGCTACACCTTC. Its protein product is CASNRGGSYGYTF.

The chain has TRBV7-9 and TRBJ2-1; TRBD2 matches 8 bases. The CDR3 length is 17 residues. Trimming at V came to 4 bases and at J to 7 bases, leaving 15 bases not matched to a gene. Germline lookup yields CDR1 SEHNR and CDR2 FQNEAQ (reference sequence). For the CDR3, the DNA is TGTGCCAGCAGCTCCCGGATAGCGGGGTGGGATGGGAATGAGCAGTTCTTC. The encoded protein is CASSSRIAGWDGNEQFF.

This clone came up a few times. V gene TRBV7-2 combines with J gene TRBJ2-3; weak D call: TRBD2 (6 bases). Trimming removed 1 base at V and 3 bases at J, with 8 bases between. CDR1 and CDR2 from the germline V gene are SGHTA and FQGNSA. CDR3 length: 14 amino acids. CDR3: CASSLGGRTDTQYF. In DNA form, the CDR3 reads TGTGCCAGCAGCTTAGGGGGGAGGACAGATACGCAGTATTTT.

This clone was seen only once. The chain uses TRBV27 and TRBJ2-5; TRBD1 matches 7 bases. CDR3 length equals 15 residues. J was trimmed by 3 bases and V by 4 bases; bases with no gene match: 8. Germline V CDR1 and CDR2: MNHEY, SMNVEV (reference sequence). The CDR3: CASSSRQTGKETQYF. The DNA of the CDR3 is TGTGCCAGCAGTTCAAGACAGACAGGGAAAGAGACCCAGTACTTC.

In regard to this clone: Sequence at one end of the junction differs from germline and may be a read error. The chain couples TRBV7-9 to TRBJ2-3, with 7 bases matching TRBD1. CDR1 and CDR2 (germline): SEHNR, FQNEAQ (reference sequence). The CDR3 spans 14 residues. The CDR3 DNA is TGTTCCAGCAGCTACCGGGACAGCCCCGATACGCAGTATTTT. Translation gives CSSSYRDSPDTQYF.

The V and J genes are TRBV9 and TRBJ1-1; D unresolved. The V end was cut by 4 bases, the J end by 4 bases, with 14 bases between. Germline loops: CDR1 SGDLS, CDR2 YYNGEE. CDR3 length: 14 amino acids. The CDR3 coding sequence is TGTGCCAGCAGCCCACTTTGGTCCGGCACTGAAGCTTTCTTT. This codes for CASSPLWSGTEAFF.

This clone was counted once. The DNA of the CDR3 is TGCGCCAACAGTTTCACCAAGGTCGGGAGGGTAGAGACCCAGTACTTC. Translating gives CANSFTKVGRVETQYF. The chain has TRBV5-1 and TRBJ2-5, with 8 positions matching TRBD2. The CDR3 consists of 16 residues. J lost 4 bases, V lost 9 bases, and 17 bases had no gene match. CDR1 and CDR2 from the germline V gene are SGHRS and YFSETQ.

The J gene is TRBJ1-3, the V gene TRBV5-1, with TRBD1 matching over 10 bases. CDR1 and CDR2 from the germline V gene are SGHRS and YFSETQ. Unmatched junction bases numbered 6, after V lost 0 bases and J lost 0 bases. The CDR3 totals 18 residues. CDR3 DNA: TGCGCCAGCAGCTTGGAAGGGACAGGGGATTCCTCTGGAAACACCATATATTTT. Its protein product is CASSLEGTGDSSGNTIYF.

This chain links TRBV19 with TRBJ1-1, with a tentative D call TRBD1 (5 bases). CDR3 length equals 13 residues. V lost 6 bases to trimming and J lost 6 bases, with 14 bases between them. Germline V gene sequence: CDR1 LNHDA, CDR2 SQIVND (reference sequence). CDR3 nucleotides: TGTGCCAGTAGCACGACAGAACGCGCTGAAGCTTTCTTT. Translation: CASSTTERAEAFF.

CDR3: CASSRGLWDTEAFF. CDR3 in DNA: TGTGCCAGCAGTAGGGGGCTGTGGGACACTGAAGCTTTCTTT. This chain links TRBV6-4 with TRBJ1-1, with TRBD1 matching 7 bases. The CDR3 extends over 14 amino acids. Germline V lookup: CDR1 MRHNA, CDR2 SNTAGT. With 5 bases clipped from V and 3 bases from J, the junction kept 6 bases outside the gene matches.

This chain connects TRBV6-5 to TRBJ2-5, with TRBD1 identical over 7 bases. With V trimmed by 7 bases and J by 6 bases, 5 bases remained unmatched. Per germline, CDR1 MNHEY and CDR2 SVGAGI. This CDR3 contains 12 residues. The CDR3 bases are TGTGCCAGCATTCTACAGGGGCAGACCCAGTACTTC. Protein sequence: CASILQGQTQYF.

This clone was seen just once. The V call is TRBV19, the J call TRBJ1-5; TRBD1 might be the D (5 bases). Between the trimmed V and J ends, which lost 3 bases and 3 bases, there was a span of 12 bases. The CDR3 has 15 residues. Per the germline V gene, CDR1 is LNHDA and CDR2 is SQIVND (reference sequence). The CDR3 sequence: CASSMGAGLNQPQHF. For the CDR3, the DNA is TGTGCCAGTAGTATGGGCGCGGGGCTCAATCAGCCCCAGCATTTT.

This clone was found once. DNA for the CDR3: TGTGCCAGCAGCCCCCGACACCCGAACACTGAAGCTTTCTTT. Amino acids: CASSPRHPNTEAFF. The chain recombines TRBV7-9 with TRBJ1-1; D not resolved. V lost 5 bases, J lost 1 base, and 11 bases lay in between. This CDR3 contains 14 residues. Germline V CDR1 and CDR2: SEHNR, FQNEAQ (reference sequence).

This clone was seen only a few times. This rearrangement joins TRBV10-3 to TRBJ2-7; D may be TRBD1 (6 bases). Germline loops: CDR1 ENHRY, CDR2 SYGVKD. V was trimmed by 5 bases and J by 3 bases, leaving 14 bases between them. The CDR3 is 14 residues long. The CDR3 DNA follows: TGTGCCATCAGTAACTTCCGGGACATCTACGAGCAGTACTTC. The encoded protein is CAISNFRDIYEQYF.

The chain uses TRBV28 and TRBJ1-5, with 9 nucleotides matching TRBD1. The length of the CDR3 is 14 residues. The J segment lost 4 bases and the V segment lost 7 bases, leaving 5 bases of the junction unmatched. CDR1 MDHEN and CDR2 SYDVKM come from the germline V gene. CDR3 bases: TGTGCCAGCATTCCCGGGACAGGGAATCAGCCCCAGCATTTT. It translates to CASIPGTGNQPQHF.

This chain joins TRBV18 and TRBJ2-3; TRBD1 matches at 8 bases. There are 15 residues in the CDR3. Unmatched junction bases numbered 7, after V lost 5 bases and J lost 3 bases. Germline V CDR1 and CDR2: KGHSH, LQKENI. This CDR3 reads CASSRSRDRTDTQYF. DNA of the CDR3: TGTGCCAGCTCAAGGTCCCGGGACAGGACAGATACGCAGTATTTT. Full variable domain (missing parts from reference TRBV18 and TRBJ2-3): NAGVMQNPRHLVRRRGQEARLRCSPMKGHSHVYWYRQLPEEGLKFMVYLQKENIIDESGMPKERFSAEFPKEGPSILRIQQVVRGDSAAYFCASSRSRDRTDTQYFGPGTRLTVL.

This clone was recorded many times. The CDR3 nucleotides are TGTGCCAGCAGCCAAGTACAGGGTGAAAGTGAAAAACTGTTTTTT. It codes for CASSQVQGESEKLFF. V and J are TRBV4-2 and TRBJ1-4, with D possibly TRBD1 on 6 matching bases. Between the trimmed V and J ends, which lost 1 base and 7 bases, there was a span of 13 bases. The germline V gene has CDR1 LGHNA and CDR2 YNFKEQ. This CDR3 contains 15 residues.

The CDR3: CASSLSTGVAFF. Written as DNA, the CDR3 is TGTGCCAGCAGTTTATCTACAGGGGTGGCTTTCTTT. V and J are TRBV27 and TRBJ1-1; 7 nucleotides match TRBD1. The CDR3 has 12 residues. Germline CDR1 and CDR2: MNHEY and SMNVEV (reference sequence). The V segment lost 0 bases and the J segment 11 bases; nucleotides outside the gene matches: 3.

This clone came up a few times. This chain connects TRBV19 to TRBJ1-2, with D unresolved. The germline CDR1 and CDR2 sequences are LNHDA and SQIVND (reference sequence). The ends were cut back, 6 bases at V and 8 bases at J, with 10 bases in the middle. CDR3 length equals 11 residues. CDR3 sequence reads: CASRAGVGYTF. CDR3 sequence (DNA): TGTGCCAGTAGAGCCGGAGTGGGCTACACCTTC. The full variable domain, its missing parts supplied by reference TRBV19 and TRBJ1-2, is DGGITQSPKYLFRKEGQNVTLSCEQNLNHDAMYWYRQDPGQGLRLIYYSQIVNDFQKGDIAEGYSVSREKKESFPLTVTSAQKNPTAFYLCASRAGVGYTFGSGTRLTVV.

This chain links TRBV19 with TRBJ1-2; TRBD1 matches 10 bases. The CDR3 has 13 residues. Germline lookup yields CDR1 LNHDA and CDR2 SQIVND (reference sequence). After removal of 6 bases from V and 6 bases from J, the junction contained 4 bases not matched to a gene. The CDR3: CASSPGTGDGYTF. The DNA for the CDR3 is TGTGCCAGTAGCCCCGGGACAGGGGATGGCTACACCTTC.

In this sample, this clone turned up a few times. CDR3 bases: TGTGCCAGCAGTGAAGCCCTCTCGACAGGGGACACTGGCTACACCTTC. Protein product: CASSEALSTGDTGYTF. The chain is built from TRBV6-1 and TRBJ1-2, with TRBD1 matching 8 bases. The CDR3 covers 16 residues. Trimming at V came to 0 bases and at J to 7 bases, leaving 10 bases not matched to a gene. The germline CDR1 and CDR2 sequences are MNHNS and SASEGT.

The chain couples TRBV30 to TRBJ1-2, with 9 bases matching TRBD1. Per germline, CDR1 GTSNPN and CDR2 SVGIG (reference sequence). CDR3 length equals 15 residues. Losses at the gene ends were 2 bases for V and 6 bases for J; bases not matched to a gene: 10. This CDR3 is CAWSTGTGRRDGYTF. For the CDR3, the DNA is TGTGCCTGGAGTACCGGGACAGGGCGTAGGGATGGCTACACCTTC.

The chain links TRBV5-4 to TRBJ2-1, with TRBD2 matching 7 bases. V dropped 4 bases and J dropped 0; count of bases not matched to a gene: 4. CDR1 is SGHNT, CDR2 YYREEE, per germline (reference sequence). This CDR3 is built from 15 residues. The DNA for the CDR3 is TGTGCCAGCAGCCCCAGCGGGGCCTCCTACAATGAGCAGTTCTTC. Residues: CASSPSGASYNEQFF. The entire variable domain, with the rest obtained from reference TRBV5-4 and TRBJ2-1, is as follows: ETGVTQSPTHLIKTRGQQVTLRCSSQSGHNTVSWYQQALGQGPQFIFQYYREEENGRGNFPPRFSGLQFPNYSSELNVNALELDDSALYLCASSPSGASYNEQFFGPGTRLTVL.

The V and J genes are TRBV5-6 and TRBJ1-2; the D is unclear. This CDR3 spans 17 amino acids. Germline V gene data show CDR1 as SGHDT and CDR2 as YYEEEE. Deletions cut 0 bases from V and 6 bases from J, with 21 bases between. CDR3 bases: TGTGCCAGCAGCTTGGTCTACGCGGAGGGTTCGTACGATGGCTACACCTTC. Translation: CASSLVYAEGSYDGYTF.

This chain joins TRBV2 and TRBJ1-2; no firm D call. With 4 bases removed from V and 2 bases from J, the gap between germline ends came to 5 bases. The CDR3 contains 12 residues. From germline, CDR1 is SNHLY and CDR2 FYNNEI. CDR3 residues: CASSGINYGYTF. The CDR3 DNA sequence: TGTGCCAGCAGTGGTATAAACTATGGCTACACCTTC.

The chain has TRBV5-1 and TRBJ2-1, with 7 bases matching TRBD2. The CDR3 consists of 15 residues. CDR1 and CDR2 (germline): SGHRS, YFSETQ. With 2 bases clipped from V and 0 bases from J, the junction kept 2 bases outside the gene matches. CDR3 protein: CASSLAGSSYNEQFF. The CDR3 bases are TGCGCCAGCAGCTTAGCGGGAAGCTCCTACAATGAGCAGTTCTTC.

The rearrangement uses TRBV6-1 and TRBJ2-3; 8 bases are a match to TRBD2. The ends lost 2 bases at V and 5 bases at J; junction bases unmatched: 3. The CDR3 extends over 14 amino acids. Germline loops: CDR1 MNHNS, CDR2 SASEGT. The CDR3, as DNA: TGTGCCAGCAGTGAACCCGCGGGGGGAGATACGCAGTATTTT. It specifies CASSEPAGGDTQYF.

This clone has only one observation. V is TRBV6-5 and J is TRBJ1-2; D is possibly TRBD1 (5 bases). This CDR3 is 14 amino acids long. Deletions cut 2 bases from V and 0 bases from J, with 7 bases between. Germline V CDR1 and CDR2: MNHEY, SVGAGI. CDR3 residues: CASSYRTTNYGYTF. As DNA, the CDR3 is TGTGCCAGCAGTTACCGGACAACTAACTATGGCTACACCTTC.

The chain joins TRBV4-1 to TRBJ2-1; 15 bases are shared with TRBD2. V trimming: 4 bases; J trimming: 8 bases; junction bases outside the gene matches: 3. CDR1 MGHRA and CDR2 YSYEKL come from the germline V gene. The CDR3 spans 15 residues. CDR3 in DNA: TGCGCCAGCAGCCCCGGACTAGCGGGGGGGCATGAGCAGTTCTTC. Translation gives CASSPGLAGGHEQFF.